This T cell receptor (beta chain) was found in a study of identifying expanded T cells in peripheral blood (dated by TCRdb to about 2019). For context, the study as a whole: Four technical replicates, made by sequencing separate aliquots from the same pool of genomic DNA, were compared pairwise.

Taken from the germline V gene, the CDR1 and CDR2 loops are MDHEN and SYDVKM. The cysteine opens and the phenylalanine closes a CDR3 of 12 amino acids. Of all the DNA, just the CDR3 is kept, 36 bases in frame from base 1. The trim is 5 bases for V and 4 bases for J, with a gap of 9 bases between the germline ends. In regard to this clone: What antigen it recognizes has not been identified. No quality values exist for individual bases; no much larger clone is one base distant.

No immune events such as infections were documented for the healthy donors during the collection period. Blood repertoires from healthy donors were used as a training cohort for calibrating time-dependent variance in a beta-binomial model of differential abundance of T-cell clones. There were about 10 healthy donors in the training cohort, of whom 3 were female and 7 were male. An age range of roughly 25 to 65 years, with an average of roughly 47 years, was recorded for the donors. Whole blood from each healthy donor was obtained from a commercial supplier and was collected at three time points around 13 days apart. For immunosequencing, genomic DNA was extracted from whole blood that had not been sorted. The immunoSEQ Assay, which uses bias-controlled multiplex PCR amplification of genomic DNA, was used to profile TCRbeta CDR3 regions. The study's processing was this. To quantify the absolute abundance of each unique TCRbeta CDR3 region, the sequences were collapsed and filtered. Differential abundance was assessed using a binomial (Fisher-equivalent) model and a beta-binomial model in which time-dependent variance fitted from healthy donors was added. Clones with fewer than 5 combined templates were removed, and a clone was called differentially abundant if the clone's Benjamini-Hochberg FDR was below 0.01. Using the form v = (b*log(k)+a)^2, the beta-binomial variance was modeled as a function of the total template count across the two samples. TCRdb took over this immuneACCESS table, retaining in-frame rearrangements with V and J assigned. Such tables are incomplete; in checked studies, under half of the missing clones stem from an unresolved V gene, and the remainder is unexplained. For V, J and clone size, that table is used; D and trimming come from the DNA. The sample table lists about 58,000 clones, roughly nine tenths of them with a count of one. The ten largest account for 3.6% of the sample.

The study at large found these results: Across all healthy-donor time intervals, the beta-binomial model significantly cut both the number of clones called differentially abundant and the false-positive rate. Between technical replicates the binomial model flagged roughly 1.1 differentially abundant clones, whereas over around 2 weeks the binomial model flagged about 15 and over roughly 4 weeks approximately 20. The authors expected that over much longer intervals, such as months to years, biological variance in healthy repertoires might increase even further. Variance in clone template counts between approximately 2-week samples significantly increased with total template count across all healthy donors.

The clonotype comes from a person aged 18-69 years in good health. Sequencing was done on a sample of blood. The rearranged chain carries TRBV28 and TRBJ2-7, with no confident D gene call. The nucleotide sequence reads as follows: TGTGCCAGCAGTGGAACCGTTTACGAGCAGTACTTC. This encodes CASSGTVYEQYF.